The clone carrying this TCR beta chain was detected only a few times. Its target is unknown. These data belong to a study of ipilimumab plus nivolumab after autologous stem cell transplantation. The wider study: Typical patient got 5 ipilimumab doses and roughly eight nivolumab doses (median). The DLBCL cohort had primary refractory and relapsed disease, with 18-month progression-free survival of roughly 85% and 28%. Study-level results: The authors say TCR, Treg and microbiome findings warrant further study.

The assay was immunoSEQ multiplex PCR, and TCRdb's table has in-frame clones only and misses some. The table shows about 10,000 clones, with nearly 80% occurring only once. Germline-derived CDR1 and CDR2 are MDHEN and SYDVKM. Trimming pared 4 bases from V and 5 bases from J, leaving 11 bases between. There are 13 residues in the CDR3. Patients got ipilimumab 1 mg/kg beginning 14 to 28 days post-transplant. This TCR was sampled from a male donor with diffuse large B-cell lymphoma. The chain employs TRBV28 and TRBJ1-1; weak D call: TRBD1 (5 bases). This specimen was PBMCs, taken in a trial of ipilimumab plus nivolumab as post-transplant consolidation. CDR3: CASSSQGRTEAFF. In DNA form, the CDR3 reads TGTGCCAGCAGTTCGCAGGGCCGGACTGAAGCTTTCTTT.